The 23 T cell receptor beta chains presented below share a single source sample, sequenced in a study of cytomegalovirus exposure and HLA in healthy donors listed by TCRdb under 2017. The library was made by the immunoSEQ multiplex PCR assay. For the multiplex PCR, a mixture combining 60 forward primers for TCR Vbeta segments and 13 reverse primers for TCR Jbeta segments was used. The table comes from immuneACCESS by way of TCRdb, which keeps in-frame sequences with V and J called. Part of the clones is missing from these tables; in studies checked, under half for an unresolved V gene and the rest for unknown reasons. Present in this sample are 83,000 or so clones, around four fifths of which were seen just once. About 9.4% of the sample is taken by the ten largest. Sequencing was carried out using PBMCs. All receptors derive from a man between 25 and 39 years old in good health and CMV-seropositive.

The chain has TRBV4-1 and TRBJ2-7, with 13 bases matching TRBD2. The V and J ends lost 4 bases and 5 bases, in that order; junction bases with no gene match: 11. The germline V gene has CDR1 MGHRA and CDR2 YSYEKL. The CDR3 consists of 17 residues. The CDR3 coding sequence is TGCGCCAGCAGCCGATCCCCGGGACTAGCGGGGCAGCACGAGCAGTACTTC. This gives the protein CASSRSPGLAGQHEQYF.

The genes are TRBV2 and TRBJ1-2, with TRBD1 matching 7 bases. This CDR3 contains 12 residues. CDR1 is SNHLY and CDR2 is FYNNEI in the germline V gene. The V and J ends lost 6 bases and 7 bases, in that order; junction bases with no gene match: 5. The CDR3 coding sequence is TGTGCCAGCAGCCCCAGACAGGGTGGCTACACCTTC. This gives the protein CASSPRQGGYTF.

The chain couples TRBV4-2 to TRBJ1-2; no reliable D call. V lost 0 bases and J lost 6, with 8 bases in between. CDR1 is LGHNA and CDR2 is YNFKEQ in the germline V gene. The CDR3 runs 13 residues. The CDR3 spells CASSQDRSNGYTF. In DNA form, the CDR3 reads TGTGCCAGCAGCCAAGATCGGAGTAATGGCTACACCTTC.

The chain carries TRBV7-8 and TRBJ1-4; possibly TRBD1 for D (5 bases). CDR3 length equals 15 residues. Deletions cut 3 bases from V and 7 bases from J, with 15 bases between. Germline-derived CDR1 and CDR2 are SGHVS and FQNEAQ. The DNA for the CDR3 is TGTGCCAGCAGCTTTCTCCGGGCCGGGGGTGAAAAACTGTTTTTT. Amino acid sequence: CASSFLRAGGEKLFF.

The J gene is TRBJ2-5, the V gene TRBV5-1, with 8 bases that match TRBD1. CDR3 length equals 15 residues. Germline V gives CDR1 SGHRS, CDR2 YFSETQ. V lost 3 bases and J lost 2; bases outside the gene matches: 6. The CDR3 coding sequence is TGCGCCAGCAGCTGGACAGGGATGGGACAAGAGACCCAGTACTTC. Its protein product is CASSWTGMGQETQYF.

This clone has a count of ten or more. The chain is built from TRBV29-1 and TRBJ1-4; 8 nucleotides agree with TRBD1. The CDR3 has 15 amino acids. V shed 6 bases, J shed 4 bases, and the junction held 10 bases outside the gene matches. Germline CDR1 and CDR2: SQVTM and ANQGSEA. The CDR3 region is CSVSPGDRFNEKLFF. CDR3 in DNA: TGCAGCGTCTCACCGGGGGACAGGTTTAATGAAAAACTGTTTTTT.

This chain links TRBV9 with TRBJ2-5; 9 bases fit TRBD1. From germline, CDR1 is SGDLS and CDR2 YYNGEE. Trimming at V came to 1 base and at J to 3 bases, leaving 1 base not matched to a gene. The length of the CDR3 is 14 residues. The CDR3 loop reads CASSVTGGEETQYF. The CDR3 DNA reads TGTGCCAGCAGCGTAACAGGGGGCGAAGAGACCCAGTACTTC.

Turning to this clone: One base away lies a much larger clone, so this may be a sequencing read error. CDR3 sequence: CASSELAGGPDTQYF. The CDR3 DNA sequence: TGTGCCAGCAGTGAACTAGCGGGGGGGCCAGATACGCAGTATTTT. The chain is built from TRBV6-4 and TRBJ2-3, with 13 bases that match TRBD2. The ends lost 3 bases at V and 4 bases at J; junction bases unmatched: 1. This CDR3 comprises 15 residues. Germline V gene data show CDR1 as MRHNA and CDR2 as SNTAGT.

This chain links TRBV7-3 with TRBJ2-5; D uncertain. V lost 0 bases, J lost 4 bases, and 6 bases lay in between. Germline V gene sequence: CDR1 SGHTA, CDR2 FQGTGA. This CDR3 has 13 amino acids. As DNA, the CDR3 is TGTGCCAGCAGCTTAACGGCTAGAGAGACCCAGTACTTC. Translated: CASSLTARETQYF.

This chain connects TRBV11-2 to TRBJ2-4; a possible D gene is TRBD2 (5 bases). V was clipped by 3 bases and J by 2 bases, with 14 bases between them. Germline-derived CDR1 and CDR2 are SGHAT and FQNNGV. The CDR3 has 16 amino acids. CDR3: CASSLARRATKNIQYF. CDR3 in DNA: TGTGCCAGCAGCTTGGCGCGGCGGGCAACCAAAAACATTCAGTACTTC.

The V and J genes are TRBV9 and TRBJ2-3; 7 nucleotides align to TRBD1. The CDR3 extends over 14 amino acids. CDR1 and CDR2 from the germline V gene are SGDLS and YYNGEE. V trimming: 0 bases; J trimming: 4 bases; junction bases outside the gene matches: 2. CDR3 sequence (DNA): TGTGCCAGCAGCGTAGCCAGGGGGTCAGATACGCAGTATTTT. Its translation: CASSVARGSDTQYF.

The CDR3 is CASSLGVAGGNSEQYF. CDR3 in DNA: TGTGCCAGCAGCTTGGGAGTAGCGGGGGGGAATTCCGAGCAGTACTTC. The chain combines TRBV5-4 with TRBJ2-7; 11 bases align to TRBD2. With V trimmed by 0 bases and J by 6 bases, 8 bases remained unmatched. From germline, CDR1 is SGHNT and CDR2 YYREEE (reference sequence). CDR3 size: 16 residues.

The chain carries TRBV4-2 and TRBJ1-2; perhaps TRBD1 as D (5 bases). From germline, CDR1 is LGHNA and CDR2 YNFKEQ. V lost 8 bases, J lost 2 bases, and 15 bases lay in between. The CDR3 consists of 14 residues. DNA of the CDR3: TGTGCCAGCTCCCCTGGGGGGGGAAACTATGGCTACACCTTC. Translation gives CASSPGGGNYGYTF.

V is TRBV2 and J is TRBJ2-5; D gene ambiguous. Germline V lookup: CDR1 SNHLY, CDR2 FYNNEI. The germline V and J ends were trimmed by 8 bases and 3 bases, with 16 bases remaining between them. This CDR3 region has 14 residues. The CDR3 here is CASLPEPRKETQYF. CDR3 DNA: TGTGCCAGCTTACCCGAGCCCCGCAAAGAGACCCAGTACTTC.

The table lists this clone with a few counts. This chain uses TRBV5-6 with TRBJ1-6, with TRBD1 identical over 9 bases. This CDR3 comprises 16 residues. The germline CDR1 and CDR2 sequences are SGHDT and YYEEEE. V lost 2 bases and J lost 10; bases outside the gene matches: 10. The CDR3 bases are TGTGCCAGCAGCTTTTTTGCACAGGGGGCAGGATCACCCCTCCACTTT. Its protein product is CASSFFAQGAGSPLHF.

The chain couples TRBV6-1 to TRBJ2-5, with D possibly matching TRBD2 (5 bases). The DNA matches TRBJ2-7 better at its end, which makes the J call doubtful. The CDR3 consists of 14 residues. Germline V gene sequence: CDR1 MNHNS, CDR2 SASEGT. The CDR3 loop is CASSEWELSYEQYF. The CDR3, as DNA: TGTGCCAGCAGTGAATGGGAGCTCTCCTACGAGCAGTACTTC.

The chain combines TRBV28 with TRBJ1-4; possibly TRBD1 for D (6 bases). Trimming removed 4 bases from V and 8 bases from J, with 20 bases in between. The CDR3 is made up of 16 amino acids. Germline values: CDR1 MDHEN, CDR2 SYDVKM. The CDR3 is CASSSTGGAFWEKLFF. CDR3 nucleotides: TGTGCCAGCAGTTCTACCGGGGGGGCCTTTTGGGAAAAACTGTTTTTT.

A few counts support this clone. This chain links TRBV30 with TRBJ2-1, with D perhaps TRBD1 (5 bases). The CDR3 totals 13 residues. Trimming removed 2 bases at V and 7 bases at J, with 12 bases between. Germline CDR1 GTSNPN, CDR2 SVGIG (reference sequence). The CDR3 is CAWSSGMGNEQFF. The CDR3 nucleotides are TGTGCCTGGAGTTCAGGGATGGGGAATGAGCAGTTCTTC.

A word on this clone: Other DNA sequences in the same sample also yield this CDR3. The chain has TRBV28 and TRBJ1-1, with D possibly TRBD1 on 5 matching bases. There are 12 residues in the CDR3. Germline lookup yields CDR1 MDHEN and CDR2 SYDVKM. V was trimmed by 6 bases and J by 4 bases, leaving 9 bases between them. Here the CDR3 DNA reads TGTGCCAGCAGCTCCAGGGTCACTGAAGCTTTCTTT. It codes for CASSSRVTEAFF.

This sequence joins TRBV5-4 and TRBJ2-2, with no clear D. The germline V gene encodes CDR1 SGHNT and CDR2 YYREEE (reference sequence). The CDR3 runs to 10 residues. Trimming removed 7 bases at V and 6 bases at J, with 4 bases between. The DNA of the CDR3 is TGTGCCAGCGTAGCCGGGGAGCTGTTTTTT. Translated, it gives CASVAGELFF.

V is TRBV9 and J is TRBJ2-2; perhaps TRBD1 as D (5 bases). The CDR3 has 14 amino acids. The germline V and J ends were trimmed by 0 bases and 4 bases, with 7 bases remaining between them. The V gene's germline CDR1 is SGDLS and CDR2 YYNGEE. DNA of the CDR3: TGTGCCAGCAGCGTAGTGGGGCGCACCGGGGAGCTGTTTTTT. Amino acids: CASSVVGRTGELFF.

The chain has TRBV29-1 and TRBJ2-7, with D possibly matching TRBD2 (6 bases). Deletions cut 0 bases from V and 4 bases from J, with 19 bases between. Germline CDR1 reads SQVTM; CDR2 reads ANQGSEA. The CDR3 has 16 amino acids. Here the CDR3 DNA reads TGCAGCGTTGAAGATAATAGCGGACGACAGCGATACGAGCAGTACTTC. Residues: CSVEDNSGRQRYEQYF.

The CDR3 sequence is CASSLQGSSGNTIYF. The CDR3 DNA reads as TGTGCCAGCAGTTTACAGGGAAGCTCTGGAAACACCATATATTTT. This sequence joins TRBV27 and TRBJ1-3; the D gene is possibly TRBD1 (5 bases). CDR3 length equals 15 residues. The ends were cut back, 2 bases at V and 0 bases at J, with 8 bases in the middle. Germline loops: CDR1 MNHEY, CDR2 SMNVEV (reference sequence).